This T cell receptor beta chain was recovered during a study of blood T cell repertoires in COVID-19. Repertoires were generated with immunoSEQ multiplex PCR, while TCRdb's copy carries only in-frame clones and drops some. The sample has about 190,000 clones, around 85% seen once. Germline CDR1 GTSNPN, CDR2 SVGIG (reference sequence). The CDR3 totals 13 residues. V lost 4 bases and J lost 5, with 15 bases in between. Source material: peripheral blood. This TCR was recovered from a woman aged 45-65 years with acute or convalescent COVID-19. The V call is TRBV30, the J call TRBJ2-7, with D tentatively TRBD1 (7 bases). CDR3 residues: CAWNQGGGNEQYF. The CDR3 coding sequence is TGTGCCTGGAATCAGGGGGGTGGAAACGAGCAGTACTTC.